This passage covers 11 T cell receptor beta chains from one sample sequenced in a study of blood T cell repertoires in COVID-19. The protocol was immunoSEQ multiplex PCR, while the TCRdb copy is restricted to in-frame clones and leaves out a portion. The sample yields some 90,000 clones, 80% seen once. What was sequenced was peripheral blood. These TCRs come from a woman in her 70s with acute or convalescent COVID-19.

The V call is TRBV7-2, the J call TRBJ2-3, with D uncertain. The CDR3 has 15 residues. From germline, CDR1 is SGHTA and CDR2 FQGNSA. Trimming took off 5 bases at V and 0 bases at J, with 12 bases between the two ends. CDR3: CASSMHGSSTDTQYF. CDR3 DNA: TGTGCCAGCAGCATGCATGGCTCTAGCACAGATACGCAGTATTTT.

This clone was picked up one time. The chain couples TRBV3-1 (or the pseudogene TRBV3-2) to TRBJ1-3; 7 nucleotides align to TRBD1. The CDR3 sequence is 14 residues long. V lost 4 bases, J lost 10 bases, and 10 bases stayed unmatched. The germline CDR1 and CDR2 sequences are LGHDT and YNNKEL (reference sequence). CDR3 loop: CASSPGTARGTIYF. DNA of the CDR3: TGTGCCAGCAGCCCCGGGACAGCGAGAGGGACCATATATTTT.

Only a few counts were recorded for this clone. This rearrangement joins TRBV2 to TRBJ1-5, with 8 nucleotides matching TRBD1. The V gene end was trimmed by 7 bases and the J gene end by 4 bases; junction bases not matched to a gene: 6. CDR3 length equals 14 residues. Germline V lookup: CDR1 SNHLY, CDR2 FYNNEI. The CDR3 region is CASTPGQANQPQHF. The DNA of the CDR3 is TGTGCCAGCACTCCGGGACAGGCAAATCAGCCCCAGCATTTT.

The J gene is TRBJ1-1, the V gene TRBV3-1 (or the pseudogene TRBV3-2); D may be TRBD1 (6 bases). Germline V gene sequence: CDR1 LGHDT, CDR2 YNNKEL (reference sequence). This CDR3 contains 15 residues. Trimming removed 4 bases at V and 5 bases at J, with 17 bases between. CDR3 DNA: TGTGCCAGCAGCCCCAGGGGACGGGCTAGTACTGAAGCTTTCTTT. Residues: CASSPRGRASTEAFF.

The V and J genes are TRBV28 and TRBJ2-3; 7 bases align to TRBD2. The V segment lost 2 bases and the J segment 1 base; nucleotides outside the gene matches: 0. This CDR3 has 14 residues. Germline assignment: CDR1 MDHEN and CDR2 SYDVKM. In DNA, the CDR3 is TGTGCCAGCAGTTTAGCGGGGGGCACAGATACGCAGTATTTT. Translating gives CASSLAGGTDTQYF.

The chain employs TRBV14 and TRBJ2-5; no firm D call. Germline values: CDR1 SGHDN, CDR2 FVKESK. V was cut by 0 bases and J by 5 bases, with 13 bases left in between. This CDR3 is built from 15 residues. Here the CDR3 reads CASSQDISNSETQYF. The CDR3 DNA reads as TGTGCCAGCAGCCAAGATATTAGTAACTCGGAGACCCAGTACTTC.

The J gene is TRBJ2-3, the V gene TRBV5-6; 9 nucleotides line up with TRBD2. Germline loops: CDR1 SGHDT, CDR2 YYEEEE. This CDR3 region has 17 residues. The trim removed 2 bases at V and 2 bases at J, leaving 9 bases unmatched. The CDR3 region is CASSFTPSGKHTDTQYF. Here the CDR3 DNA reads TGTGCCAGCAGCTTTACGCCTAGCGGGAAACACACAGATACGCAGTATTTT.

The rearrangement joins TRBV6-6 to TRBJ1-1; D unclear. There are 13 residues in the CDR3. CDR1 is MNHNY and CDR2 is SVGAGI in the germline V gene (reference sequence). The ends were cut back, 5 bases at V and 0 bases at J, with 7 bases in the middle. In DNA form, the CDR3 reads TGTGCCAGCAGTCCCTTAATGAACACTGAAGCTTTCTTT. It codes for CASSPLMNTEAFF.

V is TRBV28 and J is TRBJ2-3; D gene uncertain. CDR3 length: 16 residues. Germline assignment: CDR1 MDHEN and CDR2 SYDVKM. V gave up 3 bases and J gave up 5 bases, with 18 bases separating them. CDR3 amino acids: CASSLRRSRRGDTQYF. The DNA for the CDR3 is TGTGCCAGCAGTTTGCGCCGGAGCCGGCGAGGAGATACGCAGTATTTT.

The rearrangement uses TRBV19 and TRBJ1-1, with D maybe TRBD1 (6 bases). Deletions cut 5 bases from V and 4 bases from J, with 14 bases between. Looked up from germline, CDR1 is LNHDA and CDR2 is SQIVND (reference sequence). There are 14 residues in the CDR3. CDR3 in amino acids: CASSPYRAGTEAFF. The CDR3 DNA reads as TGTGCCAGTAGTCCGTACAGGGCGGGCACTGAAGCTTTCTTT.

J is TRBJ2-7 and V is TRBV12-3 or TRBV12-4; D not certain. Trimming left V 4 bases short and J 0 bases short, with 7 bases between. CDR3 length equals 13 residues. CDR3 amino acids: CASSYSLSYEQYF. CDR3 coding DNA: TGTGCCAGCAGTTACAGCCTCTCCTACGAGCAGTACTTC.